These 20 T cell receptor beta chains originate from one sample sequenced in a study of T cell responses to AZD1222 COVID-19 vaccine. Method: immunoSEQ multiplex PCR; TCRdb's copy keeps in-frame clones and lacks some. This sample has about 200,000 clones, with over 85% found just once. Sequencing used peripheral blood, obtained 28 days after the second AZD1222 dose. The receptors originated from an adult who received the AZD1222 COVID-19 vaccine.

This chain uses TRBV7-8 with TRBJ1-5; D not certain. CDR3 length: 15 residues. V lost 0 bases, J lost 2 bases, and 8 bases lay in between. Germline CDR1 and CDR2: SGHVS and FQNEAQ. The CDR3 DNA sequence: TGTGCCAGCAGCTTAGCTGGGTCGGGCAATCAGCCCCAGCATTTT. It yields the protein CASSLAGSGNQPQHF.

The rearrangement uses TRBV6-5 and TRBJ1-1, with D hard to call. Germline CDR1 reads MNHEY; CDR2 reads SVGAGI. The CDR3 has 15 amino acids. The V and J ends lost 0 bases and 2 bases respectively, with 10 bases between them. The CDR3 coding sequence is TGTGCCAGCAGTTACTCGACCAGGTTTAACACTGAAGCTTTCTTT. This encodes CASSYSTRFNTEAFF.

The J gene is TRBJ2-5, the V gene TRBV12-5; 9 bases are shared with TRBD2. The CDR3 consists of 15 residues. Looked up from germline, CDR1 is LGHNT and CDR2 is FRNRAP. Trimming removed 7 bases from V and 7 bases from J; junction bases left unmatched: 13. In DNA form, the CDR3 reads TGTGCTAGTGCCCGAGGAGGAGCGGGGGGAGGGACCCAGTACTTC. This encodes CASARGGAGGGTQYF.

This chain uses TRBV5-1 with TRBJ1-6; D call uncertain. The CDR3 totals 16 residues. V gave up 0 bases and J gave up 6 bases, with 13 bases separating them. Germline CDR1 is SGHRS and CDR2 is YFSETQ. The CDR3 sequence: CASSLGVRTPNSPLHF. CDR3 DNA: TGCGCCAGCAGCTTGGGGGTCAGGACGCCTAATTCACCCCTCCACTTT.

The chain combines TRBV21-1 with TRBJ1-2; the listed D gene, TRBD1, was not tested against the DNA. TRBV21-1 is a pseudogene. CDR3 length: 18 residues. CDR3 residues: CASRILSDRFKGFYGYTF. CDR3 DNA sequence: TGTGCCAGCCGGATTCTTAGCGACAGGTTTAAAGGGTTCTATGGCTACACCTTC.

The count of this clone is one. The V gene is TRBV9, the J gene TRBJ1-1; D is perhaps TRBD1 (6 bases). Germline V gene lookup returns CDR1 SGDLS and CDR2 YYNGEE. The CDR3 extends over 13 amino acids. The V and J ends lost 4 bases and 8 bases respectively, with 15 bases between them. Here the CDR3 DNA reads TGTGCCAGCAGCAGGCCGGGACATCCCGAAGCTTTCTTT. It translates to CASSRPGHPEAFF.

The V and J genes are TRBV27 and TRBJ1-1, with 8 bases lining up with TRBD1. CDR1 and CDR2 from the germline V gene are MNHEY and SMNVEV (reference sequence). J lost 9 bases, V lost 3 bases, and 12 bases had no gene match. CDR3 length equals 15 residues. CDR3: CASSFRDRRSVQAFF. CDR3 nucleotide sequence: TGTGCCAGCAGTTTCCGGGACAGGCGCTCGGTACAAGCTTTCTTT.

The chain uses TRBV29-1 and TRBJ2-3, with 11 bases that match TRBD2. Germline CDR1 reads SQVTM; CDR2 reads ANQGSEA. This CDR3 has 15 amino acids. V trimming: 7 bases; J trimming: 2 bases; junction bases outside the gene matches: 8. The CDR3, as DNA: TGCAGCGGTAGCACTAGCGGGGGCCCCACAGATACGCAGTATTTT. This sequence encodes CSGSTSGGPTDTQYF.

The CDR3 loop is CASSGPDRGIDNEQFF. The CDR3 bases are TGTGCCAGCAGCGGCCCGGACAGGGGAATCGACAATGAGCAGTTCTTC. V is TRBV9 and J is TRBJ2-1, with TRBD1 identical over 9 bases. In germline, CDR1 is SGDLS, CDR2 YYNGEE. V lost 3 bases to trimming and J lost 5 bases; unmatched junction nucleotides: 9. The CDR3 totals 16 residues.

The chain couples TRBV19 to TRBJ2-5; D is perhaps TRBD1 or TRBD2 (5 bases each). Germline CDR1 reads LNHDA; CDR2 reads SQIVND (reference sequence). Trimming took off 5 bases at V and 7 bases at J, with 20 bases between the two ends. The length of the CDR3 is 15 residues. CDR3 amino acids: CASSSHPGPAGTQYF. The CDR3 DNA sequence: TGTGCCAGTAGTTCACATCCGGGACCCGCAGGGACCCAGTACTTC.

The J gene is TRBJ2-6, the V gene TRBV2; perhaps TRBD2 as D (5 bases). Germline CDR1 is SNHLY and CDR2 is FYNNEI. This CDR3 is built from 15 residues. V was pared by 6 bases and J by 8 bases, with 17 bases between. The CDR3 bases are TGTGCCAGCAGCCCCGGAGGCGCCGGGACCAACGTCCTGACTTTC. Amino acids: CASSPGGAGTNVLTF.

The chain couples TRBV7-3 to TRBJ1-2; D gene ambiguous. The germline gives CDR1 SGHTA, CDR2 FQGTGA. This CDR3 has 13 amino acids. V was cut by 5 bases and J by 8 bases, with 15 bases left in between. This CDR3 reads CASSPNSGGGYTF. CDR3 nucleotide sequence: TGTGCCAGCAGCCCAAATTCGGGCGGGGGCTACACCTTC.

J is TRBJ1-5 and V is TRBV27; 10 bases line up with TRBD1. J lost 2 bases, V lost 2 bases, and 0 bases had no gene match. CDR3 length: 15 amino acids. Per germline, CDR1 MNHEY and CDR2 SMNVEV (reference sequence). In nucleotides, the CDR3 is TGTGCCAGCAGTTTAGGGACAGGGGGCAATCAGCCCCAGCATTTT. This encodes CASSLGTGGNQPQHF.

This chain joins TRBV10-3 and TRBJ2-1; D uncertain. Germline values: CDR1 ENHRY, CDR2 SYGVKD. The CDR3 has 13 residues. V was pared by 3 bases and J by 1 base, with 4 bases between. CDR3 sequence: CAISENSYNEQFF. DNA of the CDR3: TGTGCCATCAGTGAAAATTCCTACAATGAGCAGTTCTTC.

The rearrangement uses TRBV29-1 and TRBJ1-2; 11 nucleotides match TRBD1. The CDR3 runs 12 residues. Germline V gene sequence: CDR1 SQVTM, CDR2 ANQGSEA. The trim removed 6 bases at V and 6 bases at J, leaving 3 bases unmatched. For the CDR3, the DNA is TGCAGCGTGGACAGGGGGCGGAATGGCTACACCTTC. It codes for CSVDRGRNGYTF. Supplemented by reference TRBV29-1 and TRBJ1-2, the full variable domain reads SAVISQKPSRDICQRGTSLTIQCQVDSQVTMMFWYRQQPGQSLTLIATANQGSEATYESGFVIDKFPISRPNLTFSTLTVSNMSPEDSSIYLCSVDRGRNGYTFGSGTRLTVV.

V is TRBV2 and J is TRBJ1-5, with D tentatively TRBD1 (6 bases). Trimming shortened V by 4 bases and J by 0 bases, and 7 bases separated the two germline ends. The V gene's germline CDR1 is SNHLY and CDR2 FYNNEI. CDR3 length equals 14 residues. In nucleotides, the CDR3 is TGTGCCAGCAGTGCGGACAGTAGCAATCAGCCCCAGCATTTT. Protein product: CASSADSSNQPQHF.

In DNA form, the CDR3 reads TGTGCCAGCAGCTTTATCCCGCAGCGCACAGCTCCGTATGGCTACACCTTC. It yields the protein CASSFIPQRTAPYGYTF. This chain links TRBV7-9 with TRBJ1-2; D is unresolved. The germline V gene encodes CDR1 SEHNR and CDR2 FQNEAQ (reference sequence). The CDR3 is made up of 17 amino acids. Trimming took 3 bases from V and 5 from J, leaving 22 bases between them.

The chain joins TRBV5-1 to TRBJ2-2; D call uncertain. This CDR3 has 12 residues. V was pared by 5 bases and J by 7 bases, with 9 bases between. Germline CDR1 is SGHRS and CDR2 is YFSETQ. CDR3 residues: CASRSDHGELFF. CDR3 coding DNA: TGCGCCAGCAGGTCGGACCACGGGGAGCTGTTTTTT. Complete variable domain (other parts from reference TRBV5-1 and TRBJ2-2): KAGVTQTPRYLIKTRGQQVTLSCSPISGHRSVSWYQQTPGQGLQFLFEYFSETQRNKGNFPGRFSGRQFSNSRSEMNVSTLELGDSALYLCASRSDHGELFFGEGSRLTVL.

The CDR3 here is CASSLVGTEAFF. The CDR3 bases are TGTGCCAGCAGCTTAGTCGGCACTGAAGCTTTCTTT. The V gene is TRBV11-2, the J gene TRBJ1-1, with no clear D. Germline V gene lookup returns CDR1 SGHAT and CDR2 FQNNGV. V dropped 1 base and J dropped 4 bases, with 4 bases sitting between them. The CDR3 spans 12 residues. Combining the CDR3 with reference TRBV11-2 and TRBJ1-1 gives the whole variable domain EAGVAQSPRYKIIEKRQSVAFWCNPISGHATLYWYQQILGQGPKLLIQFQNNGVVDDSQLPKDRFSAERLKGVDSTLKIQPAKLEDSAVYLCASSLVGTEAFFGQGTRLTVV.

V usage is TRBV9 and J usage is TRBJ2-3; TRBD2 matches at 8 bases. CDR1 is SGDLS and CDR2 is YYNGEE in the germline V gene. The CDR3 is 15 residues long. The J segment lost 0 bases and the V segment lost 3 bases, leaving 3 bases of the junction unmatched. The CDR3 sequence is CASSEAGVSTDTQYF. CDR3 DNA sequence: TGTGCCAGCAGCGAAGCGGGGGTAAGCACAGATACGCAGTATTTT.